This T cell receptor beta chain was recovered during a study of T cell repertoires in cytomegalovirus infection. Whole-study context: Through public TCR beta signatures, both CMV infection and matching HLA type were indicated.

From the reads, TCRdb called clonotypes with MiXCR, one entry per CDR3 protein. This table has roughly 500,000 distinct CDR3 sequences, 10% to 12% appearing once. Only a few counts were recorded for this clonotype. Its target is not known. This CDR3 comprises 11 residues. V was cut by 7 bases and J by 6 bases, with 11 bases left in between. The germline CDR1 and CDR2 sequences are SQVTM and ANQGSEA. Study-wide results and caveats: Across the ex vivo response, the dominant clonotypes were HLA-C-restricted CMV-specific TCR beta clonotypes.

The rearrangement joins TRBV29-1 to TRBJ2-3; D remains unclear. This sequence originates from a human donor in good health (CMV status not recorded). Some clones in this sample may be carry-over from other donors' samples. Specimen: PBMCs. Written as DNA, the CDR3 is TGCAGCGGAGATGGTCAGGATACGCAGTATTTT. Translating gives CSGDGQDTQYF.